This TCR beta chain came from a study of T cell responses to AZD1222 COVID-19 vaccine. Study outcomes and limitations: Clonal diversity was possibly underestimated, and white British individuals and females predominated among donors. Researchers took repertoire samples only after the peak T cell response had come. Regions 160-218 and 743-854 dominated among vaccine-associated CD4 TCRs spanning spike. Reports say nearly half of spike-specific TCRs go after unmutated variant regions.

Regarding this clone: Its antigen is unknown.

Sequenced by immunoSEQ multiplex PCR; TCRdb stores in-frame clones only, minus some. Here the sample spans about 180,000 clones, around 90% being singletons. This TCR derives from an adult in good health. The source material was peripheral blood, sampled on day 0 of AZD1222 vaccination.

The CDR3 DNA reads as TGCGCCAGCAGCCAAGAGGTCGCCTATAATTCACCCCTCCACTTT. Amino acid sequence: CASSQEVAYNSPLHF. J is TRBJ1-6 and V is TRBV4-1; D remains unclear. The CDR3 runs 15 residues. V was pared by 0 bases and J by 2 bases, with 5 bases between. CDR1 is MGHRA, CDR2 YSYEKL, per germline.